A single sample gave rise to the 14 T cell receptor beta chains below, sequenced in a study of response to subunit inactivated influenza vaccine. Each CDR3 protein gets one entry after TCRdb re-called the RT-PCR reads with MiXCR. The sample has roughly 700,000 distinct CDR3 sequences, about 15% seen once. This sample comprised PBMCs from blood, obtained about 14 days before vaccination. The receptors shown here come from a middle-aged man who received an inactivated influenza vaccine.

This clonotype showed up just a few times. This chain joins TRBV12-3 or TRBV12-4 and TRBJ1-4; D is undetermined. The V and J ends lost 2 bases and 0 bases respectively, with 7 bases between them. The CDR3 is 15 residues long. The CDR3 is CASSLRDATNEKLFF. The CDR3 bases are TGTGCCAGCAGTTTACGGGATGCAACTAATGAAAAACTGTTTTTT.

This chain uses TRBV7-9 with TRBJ1-3, with D uncertain. Germline CDR1 SEHNR, CDR2 FQNEAQ (reference sequence). CDR3 size: 15 residues. Trimming left V 5 bases short and J 1 base short, with 12 bases between. The CDR3 nucleotides read TGTGCCAGCAGCCGACAAATTAGTTCTGGAAACACCATATATTTT. Its translation: CASSRQISSGNTIYF.

This clonotype showed up many times. The rearrangement links TRBV29-1 to TRBJ2-1, with 11 bases matching TRBD1. V was pared by 8 bases and J by 7 bases, with 7 bases of the junction left unmatched. Germline lookup yields CDR1 SQVTM and CDR2 ANQGSEA. The CDR3 is 13 residues long. CDR3 nucleotide sequence: TGCAGCATAGGACAGGGGGCGAGGAATGAGCAGTTCTTC. Translation gives CSIGQGARNEQFF.

The genes are TRBV5-1 and TRBJ2-3; 10 nucleotides align to TRBD1. CDR1 and CDR2 from the germline V gene are SGHRS and YFSETQ. V dropped 4 bases and J dropped 0; count of bases not matched to a gene: 5. The CDR3 extends over 16 amino acids. The CDR3 loop is CASSTGTGASTDTQYF. The CDR3 coding sequence is TGCGCCAGCAGCACCGGGACAGGGGCTAGCACAGATACGCAGTATTTT.

This clonotype was counted ten times or more. The chain uses TRBV12-3 or TRBV12-4 and TRBJ2-3, with 9 bases lining up with TRBD2. Unmatched junction bases numbered 4, after V lost 3 bases and J lost 0 bases. The length of the CDR3 is 16 residues. CDR3 nucleotides: TGTGCCAGCAGTTTCTGGCTAGCGGGGAGCACAGATACGCAGTATTTT. Translation: CASSFWLAGSTDTQYF.

J is TRBJ2-1 and V is TRBV24-1; D not certain. This CDR3 contains 16 residues. V gave up 1 base and J gave up 0 bases, with 9 bases separating them. CDR1 is KGHDR and CDR2 is SFDVKD in the germline V gene. The CDR3 protein is CATSDFRRSSYNEQFF. The CDR3 DNA follows: TGTGCCACCAGTGATTTTCGCCGGAGCTCCTACAATGAGCAGTTCTTC.

This rearrangement joins TRBV7-8 to TRBJ2-7; TRBD2 aligns across 10 bases. This CDR3 region has 15 residues. Trimming cost V 0 bases and J 6 bases; bases outside gene matches: 5. Germline CDR1 and CDR2: SGHVS and FQNEAQ. The CDR3 coding sequence is TGTGCCAGCAGCTTAGCTAGCGGGAGGTCGGGCGAGCAGTACTTC. This sequence encodes CASSLASGRSGEQYF. Drawing the rest from reference TRBV7-8 and TRBJ2-7, the complete variable domain is GAGVSQSPRYKVAKRGQDVALRCDPISGHVSLFWYQQALGQGPEFLTYFQNEAQLDKSGLPSDRFFAERPEGSVSTLKIQRTQQEDSAVYLCASSLASGRSGEQYFGPGTRLTVT.

The rearrangement uses TRBV6-1 and TRBJ1-1, with 7 bases lining up with TRBD1. CDR1 and CDR2 from the germline V gene are MNHNS and SASEGT. The CDR3 extends over 15 amino acids. The trim removed 4 bases at V and 1 base at J, leaving 6 bases unmatched. The CDR3 DNA reads TGTGCCAGCAGTGCTCCAGGGGGGCAGAACACTGAAGCTTTCTTT. It is translated as CASSAPGGQNTEAFF.

This clonotype was seen a handful of times. The CDR3 DNA is TGCAGCGTTGAACCAGTCCTCGCAGATACGCAGTATTTT. Translation: CSVEPVLADTQYF. This chain links TRBV29-1 with TRBJ2-3; D is uncertain. The CDR3 length is 13 residues. Deletions cut 2 bases from V and 4 bases from J, with 10 bases between. Germline CDR1 is SQVTM and CDR2 is ANQGSEA.

This clonotype was recorded a few times. The genes are TRBV20-1 and TRBJ1-6; 7 bases align to TRBD1. This CDR3 is 20 amino acids long. The J segment lost 0 bases and the V segment lost 1 base, leaving 15 bases of the junction unmatched. Germline V gene sequence: CDR1 DFQATT, CDR2 SNEGSKA (reference sequence). CDR3 sequence (DNA): TGCAGTGCTAGAGTTTGGCGCTCCCAGGGGGAGCCCTCCTATAATTCACCCCTCCACTTT. Translated: CSARVWRSQGEPSYNSPLHF.

The chain couples TRBV12-3 or TRBV12-4 to TRBJ2-2; perhaps TRBD1 as D (6 bases). CDR3 length equals 16 residues. V was shortened by 1 base and J by 1 base, with 10 bases between the two germline ends. CDR3 sequence (DNA): TGTGCCAGCAGTTTAGTGGAGACAGGGAACACCGGGGAGCTGTTTTTT. This sequence encodes CASSLVETGNTGELFF.

This clonotype occurred a few times. The chain is built from TRBV6-2 or TRBV6-3 and TRBJ2-7; tentatively, D is TRBD1 (5 bases). Trimming left V 8 bases short and J 3 bases short, with 17 bases between. Germline CDR1 is MNHEY and CDR2 is SVGEGT. The CDR3 is made up of 14 amino acids. The CDR3: CASARGQGLYEQYF. The CDR3 region has the DNA TGTGCCAGCGCCCGCGGCCAGGGCCTCTACGAGCAGTACTTC.

The chain carries TRBV29-1 and TRBJ2-7; 9 nucleotides match TRBD2. CDR1 and CDR2 from the germline V gene are SQVTM and ANQGSEA. The V gene end was trimmed by 0 bases and the J gene end by 3 bases; junction bases not matched to a gene: 6. This CDR3 has 15 amino acids. CDR3 residues: CSVEEVSGSVYEQYF. The CDR3 DNA follows: TGCAGCGTTGAAGAGGTTAGCGGGAGCGTCTACGAGCAGTACTTC.

This clonotype was seen many times. The V and J genes are TRBV2 and TRBJ2-2; D tentatively reads TRBD1 or TRBD2 (5 bases each). Trimming pared 8 bases from V and 4 bases from J, leaving 11 bases between. The CDR3 totals 13 residues. Germline CDR1 and CDR2: SNHLY and FYNNEI. CDR3 bases: TGTGCCAGCTCGGCAGGGACCACCGGGGAGCTGTTTTTT. It yields the protein CASSAGTTGELFF.